Detailed here is one T cell receptor (beta chain). What it binds is unknown. The CDR3 extends over 14 amino acids. V gave up 3 bases and J gave up 0 bases, with 9 bases separating them. Germline lookup yields CDR1 DFQATT and CDR2 SNEGSKA (reference sequence). This sample is drawn from a study of T cells in Graves' hyperthyroidism and ophthalmopathy. Findings and limits, study-wide: Within blood appeared most thyroid clonotypes that had expanded above 0.001.

PBMCs were collected from an approximately 9.2 ml volume of fresh peripheral blood. Amplified TCR beta CDR3 regions derived from RNA transcripts. The study used the HTBI primer set for a first-round RT-PCR of the TCR CDR3. TCRdb re-called the multiplex PCR reads through MiXCR, storing one row per CDR3 protein. Of some 380,000 distinct CDR3 sequences in the sample, 13% were seen once. The receptor's source is a man aged 25-45 years with Graves' hyperthyroidism that later progressed to Graves' ophthalmopathy. Sequencing was performed on blood. This chain joins TRBV20-1 and TRBJ1-5, with unresolved D. The CDR3 sequence: CSARTAYSNQPQHF. The CDR3 DNA sequence: TGCAGTGCTAGGACTGCATATAGCAATCAGCCCCAGCATTTT.